The clone carrying this T cell receptor (beta chain) was seen a handful of times. No antigen is known for it. Quantitative 5'-RACE was performed with molecular barcodes, and it yielded the TCR beta libraries. Via MiXCR, TCRdb re-called the 5' RACE reads, giving one row per CDR3 protein. The sample consists of about 500,000 distinct CDR3 sequences, over 9.5% of them appearing once. This entry is derived from a study of CD8 T cells in ankylosing spondylitis. V lost 0 bases to trimming and J lost 5 bases, with 17 bases between them. This CDR3 spans 17 amino acids. Germline V gives CDR1 LNHNV, CDR2 YYDKDF (reference sequence). Whole-study findings and limits: A TCR beta motif of several highly homologous variants seemed to mark ankylosing spondylitis blood. Reports of some motif variants in reactive arthritis synovial fluid and blood predate this one. The authors found the disease-linked clones to be CD8+ and relatively rare in peripheral blood. The authors reported significant enrichment of disease-linked clones in matched ankylosing spondylitis synovial fluid.

The source is a male donor with ankylosing spondylitis. V gene TRBV15 combines with J gene TRBJ2-1; D is ambiguous. The sequencing input was blood, either unsorted or a sorted T cell fraction (not recorded which). The CDR3 bases are TGTGCCACCAGCAGAGATCCTGCCTCCCAAAACCACAATGAGCAGTTCTTC. This sequence encodes CATSRDPASQNHNEQFF. The entire variable domain, with the rest obtained from reference TRBV15 and TRBJ2-1, is as follows: DAMVIQNPRYQVTQFGKPVTLSCSQTLNHNVMYWYQQKSSQAPKLLFHYYDKDFNNEADTPDNFQSRRPNTSFCFLDIRSPGLGDTAMYLCATSRDPASQNHNEQFFGPGTRLTVL.